Below, 8 T cell receptor beta chains from the same sample are listed, as sequenced in a study of CXCR3-negative and CXCR3-positive naive CD8 T cells. Preparation of TRB cDNA libraries relied on 5' RACE carrying UMI labels. One entry per CDR3 protein, without DNA, is what TCRdb gives after re-calling the 5' RACE reads. Its table records some 39,000 distinct CDR3 sequences. Sequenced material: naive CXCR3- CD8+ T cells from blood. Subset: CD45RO-CCR7+CD27+CD95- naive CD8+ T cells lacking CXCR3 (TNR3-). Receptor source: a human donor in good health. Some clones in this sample may be carry-over from other donors' samples.

The chain is built from TRBV7-3 and TRBJ2-3; the TCRdb D gene call, TRBD1, has no DNA to confirm it. Germline values: CDR1 SGHTA, CDR2 FQGTGA. The CDR3 has 14 residues. CDR3 region: CASSSGGSADTQYF. Using reference TRBV7-3 and TRBJ2-3 for the parts outside the CDR3, the full variable domain is GAGVSQTPSNKVTEKGKYVELRCDPISGHTALYWYRQSLGQGPEFLIYFQGTGAADDSGLPNDRFFAVRPEGSVSTLKIQRTERGDSAVYLCASSSGGSADTQYFGPGTRLTVL.

The rearrangement links TRBV4-3 to TRBJ2-1. Germline V gives CDR1 LGHNA, CDR2 YSLEER. CDR3 length equals 16 residues. CDR3 loop: CASSQDGGRSYNEQFF.

The rearrangement links TRBV18 to TRBJ2-2. The CDR3 spans 13 residues. Germline V gives CDR1 KGHSH, CDR2 LQKENI. CDR3 residues: CASSPRSTGELFF.

This chain uses TRBV28 with TRBJ1-3; TCRdb calls TRBD1, which cannot be checked without DNA. Germline V CDR1 and CDR2: MDHEN, SYDVKM. The CDR3 contains 15 residues. The CDR3: CASNPAVSSGNTIYF.

The CDR3 is CASGDRDGDEQYF. This sequence joins TRBV19 and TRBJ2-7; the D call of TRBD1 rests on TCRdb alone, since no DNA is present to check it. The CDR3 spans 13 residues. Germline V gene sequence: CDR1 LNHDA, CDR2 SQIVND (reference sequence).

CDR3 residues: CASSAWVEAAVQETQYF. The chain employs TRBV7-2 and TRBJ2-5. Germline V lookup: CDR1 SGHTA, CDR2 FQGNSA. This CDR3 is built from 17 residues.

The chain carries TRBV11-2 and TRBJ2-7. Germline values: CDR1 SGHAT, CDR2 FQNNGV. CDR3 size: 13 residues. CDR3: CASSQRPPYEQYF.

This rearrangement joins TRBV5-6 to TRBJ1-1. The CDR3 extends over 14 amino acids. The germline gives CDR1 SGHDT, CDR2 YYEEEE. The CDR3 sequence: CASSLVYGDPEAFF.